This is a list of T cell receptor beta chains from one sample in a study of control samples from healthy donors and cancer patients. TCRdb's copy holds only in-frame clones and misses some; the assay was immunoSEQ multiplex PCR. The profile shows some 110,000 clones, roughly 80% of them singletons. The sequenced material came from blood. Receptors originate from a woman aged 45 to 65 in good health. The CDR3 runs from the conserved cysteine through the conserved F or W. A D gene is named only where the DNA matches it firmly. Expanded clones are given a class, and other clones once, few, many or no size at all.

>.|TRBJ2-1|.|TRBV29-1
CSTRTRDSYNNEQFF
TGCAGCACCCGAACACGGGACTCTTATAACAATGAGCAGTTCTTC
>once|TRBJ1-1|.|TRBV11-2
CASSLPGTPNTEAFF
TGTGCCAGCAGCCTGCCGGGGACACCGAACACTGAAGCTTTCTTT
>.|TRBJ2-1|.|TRBV14
CASSQLGGTHNEQFF
TGTGCCAGCAGCCAACTAGGAGGCACCCACAATGAGCAGTTCTTC
>.|TRBJ2-7|.|TRBV28
CASSEGYYEQYF
TGTGCCAGCAGCGAAGGGTACTACGAGCAGTACTTC
>.|TRBJ1-1|.|TRBV5-4
CASLRTGVNTEAFF
TGTGCCAGCTTAAGGACCGGGGTGAACACTGAAGCTTTCTTT
>.|TRBJ2-1|.|TRBV9
CASSVTPPGEQFF
TGTGCCAGCAGCGTGACCCCTCCGGGTGAGCAGTTCTTC
>.|TRBJ2-7|.|TRBV6-2/TRBV6-3
CASSKQGREQYF
TGTGCCAGCAGTAAACAGGGCCGGGAGCAGTACTTC
>.|TRBJ1-3|.|TRBV30
CAWHRSSGNTIYF
TGTGCCTGGCACAGGAGCTCTGGAAACACCATATATTTT
>.|TRBJ1-2|TRBD1|TRBV5-1
CASSQGTANYGYTF
TGCGCCAGCAGCCAAGGGACAGCTAACTATGGCTACACCTTC
>few|TRBJ2-2|TRBD2|TRBV19
CASRGGRHTGELFF
TGTGCCAGTCGGGGGGGGAGGCACACCGGGGAGCTGTTTTTT
>.|TRBJ2-5|TRBD2|TRBV5-1
CASSLALAGPTRRETQYF
TGCGCCAGCAGCTTGGCGCTAGCGGGGCCAACGAGACGAGAGACCCAGTACTTC
>few|TRBJ2-7|TRBD1|TRBV5-1
CASGLLGTGAYEQYF
TGCGCCAGCGGTCTTCTAGGGACAGGCGCCTACGAGCAGTACTTC
>.|TRBJ1-5|.|TRBV4-3
CASSQDRAEGQPQHF
TGCGCCAGCAGCCAAGATCGAGCTGAAGGTCAGCCCCAGCATTTT
>once|TRBJ2-5|TRBD1|TRBV19
CASSTGGEATQYF
TGTGCCAGTAGCACAGGGGGTGAAGCGACCCAGTACTTC
>few|TRBJ2-5|TRBD1|TRBV24-1
CATSRTGKGETQYF
TGTGCCACCAGTCGGACAGGGAAGGGAGAGACCCAGTACTTC
>.|TRBJ2-3|.|TRBV2
CASSEGLSVGTQYF
TGTGCCAGCAGTGAAGGACTGTCCGTGGGTACGCAGTATTTT
>.|TRBJ2-3|TRBD2|TRBV10-3
CAISRLAGKDTDTQYF
TGTGCCATCAGTCGACTAGCGGGGAAAGACACAGATACGCAGTATTTT
>.|TRBJ2-3|TRBD2|TRBV28
CASRGASGSSGTDTQYF
TGTGCCAGCCGGGGGGCTAGCGGGAGCTCTGGCACAGATACGCAGTATTTT
>.|TRBJ1-1|.|TRBV2
CASSETRTAEAFF
TGTGCCAGCAGTGAAACCAGGACAGCTGAAGCTTTCTTT
>.|TRBJ2-3|.|TRBV7-8
CASTRGQGGTDTQYF
TGTGCCAGCACCCGCGGGCAGGGGGGAACAGATACGCAGTATTTT
>.|TRBJ2-3|TRBD2|TRBV5-4
CASSRLAASTDTQYF
TGTGCCAGCAGCCGACTAGCGGCGAGCACAGATACGCAGTATTTT
>once|TRBJ1-2|TRBD1|TRBV11-1
CASSQSTGNYGYTF
TGTGCCAGCAGCCAGTCGACAGGGAACTATGGCTACACCTTC
>.|TRBJ2-1|TRBD1|TRBV24-1
CATSDLGQGFNEQFF
TGTGCCACCAGTGATTTGGGACAGGGTTTCAATGAGCAGTTCTTC
>.|TRBJ2-7|.|TRBV7-2
CASSLKVGEQYF
TGTGCCAGCAGCTTAAAGGTGGGCGAGCAGTACTTC
>.|TRBJ2-3|TRBD2|TRBV19
CASSIFGLARSTDTQYF
TGTGCCAGTAGTATATTCGGACTAGCACGTAGCACAGATACGCAGTATTTT
>.|TRBJ2-6|.|TRBV19
CASRPFSGANVLTF
TGTGCCAGTAGACCCTTCTCTGGGGCCAACGTCCTGACTTTC
>.|TRBJ1-4|.|TRBV19
CASSPQGANEKLFF
TGTGCCAGTAGTCCCCAGGGTGCTAATGAAAAACTGTTTTTT
>.|TRBJ1-2|.|TRBV7-2
CASSLATNNGYGYTF
TGTGCCAGCAGCTTAGCAACTAATAACGGCTATGGCTACACCTTC
>.|TRBJ2-7|TRBD2|TRBV29-1
CSVGLAGSNEQYF
TGCAGCGTTGGTCTAGCGGGGTCCAACGAGCAGTACTTC
>.|TRBJ1-5|.|TRBV12-5
CASGLVQGSYQPQHF
TGTGCTAGTGGTTTGGTACAGGGATCATATCAGCCCCAGCATTTT
>.|TRBJ2-3|TRBD2|TRBV2
CASREGGEDTQYF
TGTGCCAGCAGAGAGGGAGGGGAGGATACGCAGTATTTT
>.|TRBJ2-2|TRBD2|TRBV7-8
CASSGLAGVGTGELFF
TGTGCCAGCAGCGGGCTAGCGGGAGTTGGCACCGGGGAGCTGTTTTTT
>.|TRBJ1-2|.|TRBV23-1
CASSSGRVSDRGYTF
TGCGCCAGCAGTTCAGGTAGGGTGTCAGATCGCGGCTACACCTTC
>.|TRBJ2-5|.|TRBV7-9
CASSPGGLKVTQYF
TGTGCCAGCAGTCCCGGGGGACTCAAAGTGACCCAGTACTTC
>.|TRBJ1-2|.|TRBV4-3
CASSGSNYGYTF
TGCGCCAGCAGTGGGTCGAACTATGGCTACACCTTC
>.|TRBJ2-5|TRBD2|TRBV3-1/TRBV3-2
CASRHRETSGRLSGETQYF
TGTGCCAGCAGACACAGGGAGACTAGCGGGAGACTATCTGGCGAGACCCAGTACTTC
>.|TRBJ1-3|.|TRBV9
CASSAGTAGNTIYF
TGTGCCAGCAGCGCCGGGACGGCTGGAAACACCATATATTTT
>.|TRBJ1-5|.|TRBV28
CASSLRALILNQPQHF
TGTGCCAGCAGTTTACGGGCGTTAATTCTCAATCAGCCCCAGCATTTT
>.|TRBJ1-3|.|TRBV12-3/TRBV12-4
CASSLSGNTIYF
TGTGCCAGCAGCCTCTCTGGAAACACCATATATTTT
>.|TRBJ1-1|TRBD1|TRBV28
CASSRRQGKNTEAFF
TGTGCCAGCAGTCGAAGACAGGGAAAAAACACTGAAGCTTTCTTT
>.|TRBJ1-5|.|TRBV6-5
CASSLHQDQPQHF
TGTGCCAGCAGCCTCCATCAAGATCAGCCCCAGCATTTT
>.|TRBJ1-4|.|TRBV7-8
CASSATSRQATNEKLFF
TGTGCCAGCAGCGCAACTTCACGACAGGCAACTAATGAAAAACTGTTTTTT
>.|TRBJ2-5|.|TRBV7-9
CASTGTETQYF
TGTGCCAGCACGGGGACCGAGACCCAGTACTTC
>.|TRBJ2-5|TRBD2|TRBV25-1
CASTSGTSGGVTETQYF
TGTGCCAGCACATCGGGGACTAGCGGGGGGGTTACAGAGACCCAGTACTTC
>few|TRBJ1-6|TRBD1|TRBV5-4
CASSKYRGSPLHF
TGTGCCAGCAGCAAATACAGGGGTTCCCCCCTCCACTTT
>.|TRBJ2-1|.|TRBV7-2
CASRSVGKGEQFF
TGTGCCAGCAGATCGGTGGGAAAGGGTGAGCAGTTCTTC
>.|TRBJ1-5|.|TRBV3-1/TRBV3-2
CASSQEQSNQPQHF
TGTGCCAGCAGCCAAGAGCAGTCCAATCAGCCCCAGCATTTT
>.|TRBJ2-4|TRBD1|TRBV19
CASSMGRGTENIQYF
TGTGCCAGTAGTATGGGCAGGGGGACGGAAAACATTCAGTACTTC
>.|TRBJ2-7|.|TRBV2
CASPGKSSYEQYF
TGTGCCAGCCCGGGAAAAAGCTCCTACGAGCAGTACTTC
>.|TRBJ1-5|TRBD1|TRBV28
CASRQTGTGVNQPQHF
TGTGCCAGCAGGCAGACCGGGACAGGGGTCAATCAGCCCCAGCATTTT
>.|TRBJ1-4|.|TRBV5-1
CASSLAGRAEEKLFF
TGCGCCAGCAGCTTGGCCGGGAGGGCAGAGGAAAAACTGTTTTTT